A single sample gave rise to the 31 T cell receptor beta chains below, sequenced in a study of B cell selection in AIRE deficiency. Generated by immunoSEQ multiplex PCR, the TCRdb table keeps only in-frame clones and is missing some. The sample has about 22,000 clones; approximately 94% are singletons. Sorted regulatory T cells were CD4-positive, CD25-high and CD127-low or negative. Sequencing used Tregs sorted from PBMCs. The receptors were sampled from a human donor with AIRE deficiency.

This clone was recorded only once. The rearrangement joins TRBV28 to TRBJ2-1, with D possibly matching TRBD2 (6 bases). This CDR3 has 12 residues. From germline, CDR1 is MDHEN and CDR2 SYDVKM. Trimming cost V 8 bases and J 4 bases, with 9 bases left between them. The CDR3 protein is CASGRRYNEQFF. Here the CDR3 DNA reads TGTGCCAGCGGGAGGAGGTACAATGAGCAGTTCTTC.

This rearrangement joins TRBV19 to TRBJ2-7; D remains ambiguous. V dropped 4 bases and J dropped 2 bases, with 6 bases sitting between them. This CDR3 spans 12 amino acids. The V gene's germline CDR1 is LNHDA and CDR2 SQIVND (reference sequence). This CDR3 is CASSTSAYEQYF. The CDR3 nucleotides are TGTGCCAGTAGTACCTCAGCCTACGAGCAGTACTTC.

CDR3: CASSLASNRGNSPLHF. The CDR3 DNA follows: TGTGCCAGCAGTTTAGCATCAAACAGGGGGAACTCACCCCTCCACTTT. The chain joins TRBV28 to TRBJ1-6, with 8 bases matching TRBD1. This CDR3 comprises 16 residues. The V gene's germline CDR1 is MDHEN and CDR2 SYDVKM. J was trimmed by 10 bases and V by 2 bases; bases with no gene match: 10. Full variable domain (outside the CDR3, taken from reference TRBV28 and TRBJ1-6): DVKVTQSSRYLVKRTGEKVFLECVQDMDHENMFWYRQDPGLGLRLIYFSYDVKMKEKGDIPEGYSVSREKKERFSLILESASTNQTSMYLCASSLASNRGNSPLHFGNGTRLTVT.

The chain employs TRBV10-1 and TRBJ1-5; D might be TRBD1 (5 bases). Trimming cost V 3 bases and J 3 bases, with 12 bases left between them. Germline CDR1 reads WNHNN; CDR2 reads SYGVQD (reference sequence). The length of the CDR3 is 15 residues. CDR3 protein: CASSDAGRYNQPQHF. As DNA, the CDR3 is TGCGCCAGCAGTGATGCAGGGAGATACAATCAGCCCCAGCATTTT.

This rearrangement joins TRBV6-6 to TRBJ1-2; D is ambiguous. Germline V gene lookup returns CDR1 MNHNY and CDR2 SVGAGI (reference sequence). The CDR3 covers 12 residues. Between the trimmed V and J ends, which lost 2 bases and 3 bases, there was a span of 4 bases. The CDR3 DNA sequence: TGTGCCAGCAGTTACAGGGACTATGGCTACACCTTC. Its translation: CASSYRDYGYTF.

The genes are TRBV25-1 and TRBJ1-1; TRBD1 matches at 11 bases. This CDR3 is built from 14 residues. Germline V gene lookup returns CDR1 MGHDK and CDR2 SYGVNS. V gave up 8 bases and J gave up 5 bases; unmatched junction bases: 7. The CDR3 region is CASSDRGLYTEAFF. CDR3 in DNA: TGTGCCAGCTCGGACAGGGGGCTCTATACTGAAGCTTTCTTT.

V is TRBV28 and J is TRBJ1-1; D ambiguous. CDR3 length: 11 residues. The germline gives CDR1 MDHEN, CDR2 SYDVKM. The DNA for the CDR3 is TGTGCGACGGGAGTTTGGACTGAAGCTTTCTTT. It translates to CATGVWTEAFF.

The genes are TRBV18 and TRBJ2-1, with TRBD1 identical over 8 bases. Germline V gene lookup returns CDR1 KGHSH and CDR2 LQKENI. CDR3 size: 14 residues. With V trimmed by 2 bases and J by 9 bases, 6 bases remained unmatched. The DNA for the CDR3 is TGTGCCAGCTCACCAACAGGACAGGGTAGTGAGCAGTTCTTC. Its translation: CASSPTGQGSEQFF.

V is TRBV25-1 and J is TRBJ2-2, with 12 bases lining up with TRBD1. The CDR3 extends over 17 amino acids. Germline V gives CDR1 MGHDK, CDR2 SYGVNS. The junction had 3 bases not matched to a gene; V was cut back by 0 bases and J by 4 bases. CDR3: CASSEYMGQGATGELFF. CDR3 DNA sequence: TGTGCCAGCAGTGAATATATGGGACAGGGGGCCACCGGGGAGCTGTTTTTT.

The V gene is TRBV9, the J gene TRBJ2-5; a possible D gene is TRBD1 (5 bases). Germline V CDR1 and CDR2: SGDLS, YYNGEE. V was clipped by 4 bases and J by 1 base, with 11 bases between them. The CDR3 covers 14 residues. The CDR3 is CASSPGLSQETQYF. The CDR3 coding sequence is TGTGCCAGCAGCCCAGGGCTCTCCCAAGAGACCCAGTACTTC.

J is TRBJ2-1 and V is TRBV5-4; the D gene could be TRBD1 or TRBD2 (5 bases each). This CDR3 is 15 amino acids long. Trimming stripped 6 bases from V and 0 bases from J, with 13 bases between. Per germline, CDR1 SGHNT and CDR2 YYREEE (reference sequence). CDR3 DNA: TGTGCCAGCAACCCGGGGACGAGCTCCTACAATGAGCAGTTCTTC. Its protein product is CASNPGTSSYNEQFF.

The gene calls are TRBV19 and TRBJ2-7; no clear D. Germline CDR1 reads LNHDA; CDR2 reads SQIVND (reference sequence). The CDR3 extends over 18 amino acids. The V end lost 3 bases, the J end lost 2 bases, and 23 bases lay between the germline ends. The CDR3 protein is CASSISVRAFLFTYEQYF. The CDR3 nucleotides are TGTGCCAGTAGTATTTCGGTTAGGGCTTTCCTTTTTACCTACGAGCAGTACTTC.

The chain couples TRBV7-2 to TRBJ2-5, with D perhaps TRBD2 (6 bases). The length of the CDR3 is 14 residues. Between the trimmed V and J ends, which lost 1 base and 7 bases, there was a span of 13 bases. CDR1 and CDR2 (germline): SGHTA, FQGNSA. CDR3 DNA: TGTGCCAGCAGCTTAGGGGGACTTGAGGGGACCCAGTACTTC. This sequence encodes CASSLGGLEGTQYF. The variable domain in full, completed from reference TRBV7-2 and TRBJ2-5, reads GAGVSQSPSNKVTEKGKDVELRCDPISGHTALYWYRQSLGQGLEFLIYFQGNSAPDKSGLPSDRFSAERTGGSVSTLTIQRTQQEDSAVYLCASSLGGLEGTQYFGPGTRLLVL.

The chain combines TRBV30 with TRBJ1-4; 9 positions match TRBD1. Germline loops: CDR1 GTSNPN, CDR2 SVGIG (reference sequence). This CDR3 is 13 amino acids long. Losses at the gene ends were 5 bases for V and 8 bases for J; bases not matched to a gene: 6. CDR3 coding DNA: TGTGCCTGGGGGACAGGGCGAGGAGAAAAACTGTTTTTT. Residues: CAWGTGRGEKLFF.

The rearrangement joins TRBV5-4 to TRBJ2-7, with TRBD2 matching 8 bases. V was clipped by 0 bases and J by 5 bases; unmatched bases: 4. Per germline, CDR1 SGHNT and CDR2 YYREEE (reference sequence). This CDR3 has 14 residues. CDR3 residues: CASSLAGGPNEQYF. Written as DNA, the CDR3 is TGTGCCAGCAGCTTGGCGGGAGGGCCTAACGAGCAGTACTTC.

The genes are TRBV5-1 and TRBJ2-3; D is unclear. The V end was cut by 4 bases, the J end by 8 bases, with 17 bases between. The CDR3 has 14 amino acids. Germline V gene data show CDR1 as SGHRS and CDR2 as YFSETQ. The chain's CDR3 is CASSQDRVTGTQYF. DNA for the CDR3: TGCGCCAGCAGCCAAGACCGGGTCACCGGTACGCAGTATTTT.

V is TRBV6-1 and J is TRBJ1-5; no clear D gene. The CDR3 consists of 14 residues. Trimming took 6 bases from V and 3 from J, leaving 12 bases between them. Germline CDR1 is MNHNS and CDR2 is SASEGT. The CDR3 DNA is TGTGCCAGCAGCGAGCAGGCCTCCAATCAGCCCCAGCATTTT. Amino acids: CASSEQASNQPQHF.

V gene TRBV19 combines with J gene TRBJ2-3, with 13 bases lining up with TRBD2. Germline assignment: CDR1 LNHDA and CDR2 SQIVND (reference sequence). V was pared by 5 bases and J by 3 bases, with 11 bases of the junction left unmatched. This CDR3 is built from 18 residues. CDR3 sequence: CASSWTSGSSGRTDTQYF. In nucleotides, the CDR3 is TGTGCCAGTAGTTGGACTAGCGGGAGTTCGGGTCGGACAGATACGCAGTATTTT. Full variable domain (rest looked up from reference TRBV19 and TRBJ2-3): DGGITQSPKYLFRKEGQNVTLSCEQNLNHDAMYWYRQDPGQGLRLIYYSQIVNDFQKGDIAEGYSVSREKKESFPLTVTSAQKNPTAFYLCASSWTSGSSGRTDTQYFGPGTRLTVL.

This chain links TRBV6-5 with TRBJ2-1, with 7 bases matching TRBD2. Germline-derived CDR1 and CDR2 are MNHEY and SVGAGI. Trimming took 2 bases from V and 4 from J; bases not matched to a gene: 8. This CDR3 has 16 amino acids. CDR3 nucleotides: TGTGCCAGCAGTTACCCTTTGGGGGAGGGATACAATGAGCAGTTCTTC. Its translation is CASSYPLGEGYNEQFF.

This clone appeared once. V usage is TRBV5-8 and J usage is TRBJ1-5; D gene ambiguous. V lost 2 bases, J lost 2 bases, and 11 bases lay in between. The CDR3 length is 15 residues. Germline loops: CDR1 SGHTS, CDR2 YDEGEE. CDR3 nucleotides: TGTGCCAGCAGCTTTAGACTGGGTCGCAATCAGCCCCAGCATTTT. It is translated as CASSFRLGRNQPQHF.

This chain uses TRBV11-3 with TRBJ2-1; unclear D gene. CDR3 length: 15 residues. Trimming cost V 0 bases and J 5 bases, with 11 bases left between them. Germline-derived CDR1 and CDR2 are SGHNT and YENEEA. The CDR3 reads CASSLDSGPNNEQFF. CDR3 sequence (DNA): TGTGCCAGCAGCTTAGATTCTGGGCCGAACAATGAGCAGTTCTTC.

The chain recombines TRBV10-3 with TRBJ2-7; 8 nucleotides line up with TRBD2. V lost 10 bases and J lost 2; bases outside the gene matches: 1. Germline V gene sequence: CDR1 ENHRY, CDR2 SYGVKD. The CDR3 runs to 11 residues. CDR3: CATTSAYEQYF. The CDR3 coding sequence is TGTGCCACGACTAGCGCCTACGAGCAGTACTTC.

The chain has TRBV2 and TRBJ2-7; either TRBD1 or TRBD2 may supply D (5 bases each). The CDR3 covers 14 residues. The ends were cut back, 8 bases at V and 3 bases at J, with 17 bases in the middle. In germline, CDR1 is SNHLY, CDR2 FYNNEI. CDR3 loop: CASFSGDQNYEQYF. The CDR3 coding sequence is TGTGCCAGCTTCTCTGGGGACCAAAACTACGAGCAGTACTTC.

This chain joins TRBV25-1 and TRBJ2-7; D not resolved. This CDR3 has 13 amino acids. Trimming shortened V by 3 bases and J by 5 bases, and 11 bases separated the two germline ends. Germline values: CDR1 MGHDK, CDR2 SYGVNS. The CDR3 here is CASSDPPGNEQYF. The CDR3 DNA is TGTGCCAGCAGTGATCCCCCCGGTAACGAGCAGTACTTC.

The chain uses TRBV9 and TRBJ2-7; possibly TRBD1 or TRBD2 for D (5 bases each). Trimming took off 6 bases at V and 5 bases at J, with 18 bases between the two ends. The CDR3 consists of 14 residues. Per germline, CDR1 SGDLS and CDR2 YYNGEE. CDR3 loop: CASTRPGRRNEQYF. The CDR3 bases are TGTGCCAGCACCCGCCCGGGGCGCAGGAACGAGCAGTACTTC.

The V gene is TRBV29-1, the J gene TRBJ1-2; D is ambiguous. CDR3 length: 12 residues. V was shortened by 1 base and J by 8 bases, with 11 bases between the two germline ends. Germline CDR1 SQVTM, CDR2 ANQGSEA. The CDR3 sequence: CSVEVWALGYTF. The CDR3, as DNA: TGCAGCGTTGAAGTTTGGGCTCTCGGCTACACCTTC.

V and J are TRBV14 and TRBJ2-1, with 10 positions matching TRBD2. CDR3 length: 15 amino acids. The germline V gene has CDR1 SGHDN and CDR2 FVKESK. The V gene end was trimmed by 1 base and the J gene end by 12 bases; junction bases not matched to a gene: 9. CDR3 DNA sequence: TGTGCCAGCAGCCAAGCCTTGGGACTAGCGCCCGCGCAGTTCTTC. Its protein is CASSQALGLAPAQFF.

The V and J genes are TRBV27 and TRBJ1-1, with TRBD1 identical over 7 bases. V lost 9 bases, J lost 1 base, and 8 bases stayed unmatched. Germline-derived CDR1 and CDR2 are MNHEY and SMNVEV (reference sequence). This CDR3 spans 14 amino acids. For the CDR3, the DNA is TGTGCCAGTAGAGGACAGGCCCCGAACACTGAAGCTTTCTTT. It translates to CASRGQAPNTEAFF.

Remarks on this clone: One junction end does not reproduce the germline sequence, and a read error may be involved. The rearrangement uses TRBV7-7 and TRBJ2-3, with 9 bases lining up with TRBD2. The CDR3 runs 16 residues. Germline-derived CDR1 and CDR2 are SSHAT and FNYEAQ (reference sequence). CDR3 bases: TGTGCTAGCAGCTTAGGGGTAGCGGGAGCCTCAGATACGCAGTATTTT. It codes for CASSLGVAGASDTQYF.

The chain is built from TRBV30 and TRBJ2-4; possible D gene TRBD1, 7 bases. Trimming stripped 2 bases from V and 3 bases from J, with 20 bases between. This CDR3 is 17 amino acids long. Germline lookup yields CDR1 GTSNPN and CDR2 SVGIG (reference sequence). CDR3 DNA: TGTGCCTGGAGTACACTAACAGGGGACTGGGGCAAAAACATTCAGTACTTC. Its protein product is CAWSTLTGDWGKNIQYF.

The chain carries TRBV7-2 and TRBJ2-1; D gene unclear. Per germline, CDR1 SGHTA and CDR2 FQGNSA. The V gene lost 7 bases and the J gene lost 0 bases, with 10 bases spanning the gap. CDR3 length: 14 residues. The CDR3 sequence is CASTRPSSYNEQFF. The DNA for the CDR3 is TGTGCCAGCACCCGGCCCAGCTCCTACAATGAGCAGTTCTTC. The full variable domain, completed using reference TRBV7-2 and TRBJ2-1, is GAGVSQSPSNKVTEKGKDVELRCDPISGHTALYWYRQSLGQGLEFLIYFQGNSAPDKSGLPSDRFSAERTGGSVSTLTIQRTQQEDSAVYLCASTRPSSYNEQFFGPGTRLTVL.